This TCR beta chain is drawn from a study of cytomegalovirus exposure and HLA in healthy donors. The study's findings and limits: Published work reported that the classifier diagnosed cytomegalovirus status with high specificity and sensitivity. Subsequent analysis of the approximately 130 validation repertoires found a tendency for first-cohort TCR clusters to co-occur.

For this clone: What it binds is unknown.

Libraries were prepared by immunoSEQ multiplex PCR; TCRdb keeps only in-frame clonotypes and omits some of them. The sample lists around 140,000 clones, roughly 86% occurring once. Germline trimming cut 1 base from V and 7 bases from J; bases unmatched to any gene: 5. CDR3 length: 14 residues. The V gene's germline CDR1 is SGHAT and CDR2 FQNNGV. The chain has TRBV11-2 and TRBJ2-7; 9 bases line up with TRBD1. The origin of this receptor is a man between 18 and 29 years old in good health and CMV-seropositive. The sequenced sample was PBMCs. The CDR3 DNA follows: TGTGCCAGCAGCTTAGCCGGACAGGGGTGGGAGCAGTACTTC. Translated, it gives CASSLAGQGWEQYF.